These 23 T cell receptor beta chains were all obtained from the same sample, sequenced in a study of read filtering for tumor transcriptome and immune sequencing. The library was built from about 370 ng RNA with molecular barcoded adaptors for alpha/delta and beta/gamma chains. TCRdb ran MiXCR on the reads and lists one entry per CDR3 protein. The table records around 44,000 distinct CDR3 sequences, around an eighth of them present only once. The sample comprised a population of CD138-negative cells sorted from bone marrow. Every receptor here comes from a donor at least 40 years old with multiple myeloma.

This clonotype was observed a handful of times. The chain has TRBV6-5 and TRBJ2-5; D is unresolved. CDR1 and CDR2 from the germline V gene are MNHEY and SVGAGI. V dropped 6 bases and J dropped 2 bases, with 10 bases sitting between them. The CDR3 contains 13 residues. For the CDR3, the DNA is TGTGCCAGCAGCCCGGACGGGCAAGAGACCCAGTACTTC. Protein product: CASSPDGQETQYF.

In its sample, this clonotype was seen many times. For the CDR3, the DNA is TGCAGTGCTTGGGTATCGGACAGGCGAGGCTTGAACACTGAAGCTTTCTTT. This encodes CSAWVSDRRGLNTEAFF. This chain uses TRBV20-1 with TRBJ1-1; TRBD1 aligns across 7 bases. Per germline, CDR1 DFQATT and CDR2 SNEGSKA (reference sequence). CDR3 size: 17 residues. V gave up 5 bases and J gave up 0 bases; unmatched junction bases: 15.

This clonotype was counted ten times or more. The chain is built from TRBV20-1 and TRBJ2-3, with TRBD2 as a possible D gene (6 bases). The V and J ends lost 4 bases and 6 bases respectively, with 20 bases between them. The CDR3 extends over 15 amino acids. From germline, CDR1 is DFQATT and CDR2 SNEGSKA (reference sequence). CDR3 bases: TGCAGTGCTAACAGCCGGGACGGGAGTAGGGATACGCAGTATTTT. This translates into CSANSRDGSRDTQYF.

In this sample, this clonotype turned up many times. The chain recombines TRBV18 with TRBJ2-2; no firm D call. CDR1 KGHSH and CDR2 LQKENI come from the germline V gene. Trimming cost V 2 bases and J 5 bases, with 18 bases left between them. The CDR3 loop spans 17 amino acids. CDR3 DNA sequence: TGTGCCAGCTCACCAGGAGCACGACCCGGCCGGACCGGGGAGCTGTTTTTT. It codes for CASSPGARPGRTGELFF.

This clonotype was detected ten times or more. The chain uses TRBV19 and TRBJ2-1; 12 bases agree with TRBD2. This CDR3 is built from 16 residues. Trimming cost V 3 bases and J 2 bases; bases outside gene matches: 2. Germline loops: CDR1 LNHDA, CDR2 SQIVND (reference sequence). CDR3 residues: CASSISSGRAYNEQFF. For the CDR3, the DNA is TGTGCCAGTAGTATTTCTAGCGGGAGGGCCTACAATGAGCAGTTCTTC.

This clonotype was seen more than once but under ten times. This sequence may be a read error, since a much larger clone differs from it by one base. Since no conserved phenylalanine or tryptophan closes the CDR3, a read error is the likely cause. This rearrangement joins TRBV2 to TRBJ2-4; 7 bases are a match to TRBD2. V lost 6 bases to trimming and J lost 6 bases; unmatched junction nucleotides: 11. CDR1 SNHLY and CDR2 FYNNEI come from the germline V gene. The CDR3 has 15 residues. CDR3 coding DNA: TGTGCCAGCAGCGAGGGGAGGGGTGGTATAAACATTCAGTACTCC. Protein: CASSEGRGGINIQYS.

The sample holds many counts of this clonotype. This chain joins TRBV6-5 and TRBJ2-3; D is possibly TRBD2 (6 bases). CDR3 length: 13 residues. The germline V and J ends were trimmed by 10 bases and 6 bases, with 17 bases remaining between them. The germline CDR1 and CDR2 sequences are MNHEY and SVGAGI. The CDR3 loop reads CAIPPGRCDTQYF. CDR3 DNA: TGTGCCATCCCCCCGGGGAGGTGTGATACGCAGTATTTT.

In regard to this clonotype: A far larger clone is off by one base, so a read error is likely. The chain uses TRBV9 and TRBJ2-7; 9 bases are a match to TRBD1. This CDR3 contains 15 residues. Losses at the gene ends were 5 bases for V and 7 bases for J; bases not matched to a gene: 13. Germline V gene lookup returns CDR1 SGDLS and CDR2 YYNGEE. This CDR3 reads CASRPGTGLYNEQYF. The CDR3, as DNA: TGTGCCAGCAGGCCCGGGACAGGGCTCTACAATGAGCAGTACTTC.

The chain is built from TRBV28 and TRBJ1-3; no clear D. V was pared by 4 bases and J by 0 bases, with 7 bases between. Germline V gives CDR1 MDHEN, CDR2 SYDVKM. This CDR3 has 14 residues. CDR3 sequence reads: CASSSPVSGNTIYF. In nucleotides, the CDR3 is TGTGCCAGCAGTTCCCCGGTCTCTGGAAACACCATATATTTT.

This clonotype was counted many times. This chain joins TRBV14 and TRBJ2-1; 8 nucleotides line up with TRBD2. Germline CDR1 is SGHDN and CDR2 is FVKESK. V trimming: 4 bases; J trimming: 5 bases; junction bases outside the gene matches: 10. This CDR3 spans 16 amino acids. CDR3 loop: CASSLVETSEHNEQFF. The DNA of the CDR3 is TGTGCCAGCAGCCTAGTGGAGACTAGCGAACACAATGAGCAGTTCTTC.

This clonotype was detected ten times or more. The rearrangement links TRBV10-3 to TRBJ1-5; TRBD1 aligns across 9 bases. The CDR3 has 15 residues. The trim removed 10 bases at V and 4 bases at J, leaving 11 bases unmatched. Germline loops: CDR1 ENHRY, CDR2 SYGVKD. CDR3 nucleotides: TGTGCCACCCGGGGTTCAGGACAGGGGAATCAGCCCCAGCATTTT. This sequence encodes CATRGSGQGNQPQHF.

This clonotype was seen repeatedly, ten times or more. The CDR3 loop is CSVVGYQETQYF. The CDR3 DNA reads TGCAGCGTTGTTGGCTATCAAGAGACCCAGTACTTC. V is TRBV29-1 and J is TRBJ2-5; D unresolved. V lost 4 bases to trimming and J lost 2 bases, with 8 bases between them. The V gene's germline CDR1 is SQVTM and CDR2 ANQGSEA. The CDR3 is made up of 12 amino acids.

This clonotype was recorded at least ten times. CDR3 DNA sequence: TGTGCCAGCAGCCTTCCCATACCCCACTGGAACACTGAAGCTTTCTTT. Translation: CASSLPIPHWNTEAFF. The rearrangement joins TRBV13 to TRBJ1-1, with D unresolved. Germline assignment: CDR1 PRHDT and CDR2 FYEKMQ (reference sequence). The length of the CDR3 is 16 residues. V lost 5 bases to trimming and J lost 1 base, with 17 bases between them.

This clonotype was found many times. The rearrangement links TRBV7-9 to TRBJ2-7; TRBD2 matches at 9 bases. The CDR3 has 16 amino acids. Germline V gene data show CDR1 as SEHNR and CDR2 as FQNEAQ (reference sequence). V lost 1 base and J lost 6; bases outside the gene matches: 10. The CDR3 DNA reads TGTGCCAGCAGCTTAGAAGGTCTAGCGGGAAGAATCGAGCAGTACTTC. Its translation: CASSLEGLAGRIEQYF.

This clonotype showed up many times. The chain joins TRBV5-4 to TRBJ2-1; 7 nucleotides align to TRBD2. The CDR3 runs 15 residues. V was clipped by 0 bases and J by 4 bases; unmatched bases: 4. Germline CDR1 and CDR2: SGHNT and YYREEE (reference sequence). In DNA, the CDR3 is TGTGCCAGCAGCTTGGTGCTAGCGGAGTACAATGAGCAGTTCTTC. Protein product: CASSLVLAEYNEQFF.

The chain couples TRBV6-2 or TRBV6-3 to TRBJ2-7, with TRBD2 matching over 7 bases. The germline V gene encodes CDR1 MNHEY and CDR2 SVGEGT. This CDR3 is built from 17 residues. Trimming cost V 2 bases and J 3 bases; bases outside gene matches: 13. The CDR3 loop is CASSYTLEGGSFYEQYF. DNA of the CDR3: TGTGCCAGCAGTTACACCCTTGAGGGCGGGAGTTTCTACGAGCAGTACTTC.

By its share, this clonotype is medium-sized. This chain links TRBV4-3 with TRBJ1-1; D remains ambiguous. V lost 3 bases, J lost 5 bases, and 7 bases lay in between. Germline loops: CDR1 LGHNA, CDR2 YSLEER. The CDR3 extends over 12 amino acids. CDR3 sequence reads: CASSQPGTEAFF. CDR3 bases: TGCGCCAGCAGCCAGCCAGGAACTGAAGCTTTCTTT.

The sample holds a few counts of this clonotype. The CDR3 loop reads CSARVAGGTGELFF. The CDR3 DNA sequence: TGCAGTGCGAGGGTGGCGGGAGGTACCGGGGAGCTGTTTTTT. The chain has TRBV20-1 and TRBJ2-2, with 8 nucleotides matching TRBD2. Germline CDR1 is DFQATT and CDR2 is SNEGSKA (reference sequence). The V and J ends lost 6 bases and 5 bases, in that order; junction bases with no gene match: 8. CDR3 length: 14 amino acids.

This clonotype appeared many times. V is TRBV7-8 and J is TRBJ2-1; TRBD2 matches at 8 bases. V gave up 4 bases and J gave up 8 bases; unmatched junction bases: 10. The V gene's germline CDR1 is SGHVS and CDR2 FQNEAQ. The CDR3 has 15 residues. The CDR3: CASSYSGISIDEQFF. CDR3 coding DNA: TGTGCCAGCAGCTATAGCGGGATATCGATCGATGAGCAGTTCTTC.

This clonotype was seen more than once but under ten times. The chain recombines TRBV7-2 with TRBJ2-7, with TRBD1 as a possible D gene (7 bases). This CDR3 has 16 residues. Trimming stripped 2 bases from V and 5 bases from J, with 19 bases between. Germline V gives CDR1 SGHTA, CDR2 FQGNSA. CDR3 DNA sequence: TGTGCCAGCAGCTTATTCGGGAGACAGGGCCCCAACGAGCAGTACTTC. This gives the protein CASSLFGRQGPNEQYF.

This clonotype was seen at least ten times. The genes are TRBV5-1 and TRBJ2-1, with a tentative D call TRBD1 (6 bases). Trimming stripped 2 bases from V and 3 bases from J, with 12 bases between. This CDR3 is 15 amino acids long. Germline CDR1 and CDR2: SGHRS and YFSETQ. CDR3 protein: CASSFQGTDYNEQFF. CDR3 sequence (DNA): TGCGCCAGCAGCTTTCAGGGGACGGACTACAATGAGCAGTTCTTC.

Turning to this clonotype: Being one base from a much bigger clone, this may be a read error. The genes are TRBV28 and TRBJ2-3; TRBD1 or TRBD2 may be the D gene (6 bases each). In germline, CDR1 is MDHEN, CDR2 SYDVKM. CDR3 size: 13 residues. CDR3 in amino acids: CASSLGGRDAQYF. Written as DNA, the CDR3 is TGTGCCAGCAGCCTAGGGGGGCGAGATGCGCAGTATTTT.

This clonotype was observed many times. The chain combines TRBV12-3 or TRBV12-4 with TRBJ2-1; the match to TRBD1 covers 10 bases. With V trimmed by 6 bases and J by 7 bases, 6 bases remained unmatched. The CDR3 contains 14 residues. The CDR3 sequence: CASSGQGVTNEQFF. Here the CDR3 DNA reads TGTGCCAGCAGCGGACAGGGGGTTACGAATGAGCAGTTCTTC.